Following are 5 T cell receptor beta chains from one sample sequenced in a study of blood T cell repertoires in COVID-19. The protocol was immunoSEQ multiplex PCR, while the TCRdb copy is restricted to in-frame clones and leaves out a portion. This sample has 100,000 to 150,000 clones, with about 90% found just once. The material sequenced was peripheral blood. The receptors here all came from a human donor in a cohort sampled during active COVID-19.

CDR3 sequence (DNA): TGTGCCAGCAGCGTAGGGAGCCATGGGTGGGTGACAGGAGGAAACACCATATATTTT. This translates into CASSVGSHGWVTGGNTIYF. The rearrangement uses TRBV9 and TRBJ1-3, with a weak D call TRBD1 (6 bases). This CDR3 has 19 amino acids. V shed 0 bases and J shed 4 bases, with 23 bases lying between them. CDR1 is SGDLS, CDR2 YYNGEE, per germline.

Note on this clone: This sample includes further DNA sequences coding for the same CDR3. This sequence joins TRBV11-2 and TRBJ1-3; D gene ambiguous. V gave up 4 bases and J gave up 0 bases, with 7 bases separating them. This CDR3 comprises 14 residues. Germline V gene sequence: CDR1 SGHAT, CDR2 FQNNGV. Written as DNA, the CDR3 is TGTGCCAGCAGCTCGCTATCCTCTGGAAACACCATATATTTT. It translates to CASSSLSSGNTIYF.

This clone was seen more than once but under ten times. The rearrangement joins TRBV11-2 to TRBJ2-3; possibly TRBD1 for D (6 bases). Germline CDR1 SGHAT, CDR2 FQNNGV. Trimming removed 5 bases at V and 3 bases at J, with 18 bases between. The CDR3 sequence is 16 residues long. The CDR3 loop is CASSPALGALTDTQYF. The CDR3, as DNA: TGTGCCAGCAGCCCCGCCTTGGGGGCCCTGACAGATACGCAGTATTTT.

The rearrangement joins TRBV4-2 to TRBJ1-5, with 8 bases fitting TRBD1. V gave up 4 bases and J gave up 9 bases; unmatched junction bases: 11. The CDR3 is 15 amino acids. Germline lookup yields CDR1 LGHNA and CDR2 YNFKEQ. CDR3 loop: CASSPQGGDRGPQHF. CDR3 DNA sequence: TGTGCCAGCAGCCCCCAGGGGGGCGACAGGGGGCCCCAGCATTTT.

The count of this clone is one. The CDR3 region has the DNA TGTGCCACCTTTCGGCGGGACGGGGGGAACACTGAAGCTTTCTTT. Amino acids: CATFRRDGGNTEAFF. The V call is TRBV19, the J call TRBJ1-1; D may be TRBD1 (5 bases). Between the trimmed V and J ends, which lost 10 bases and 1 base, there was a span of 19 bases. The CDR3 covers 15 residues. Looked up from germline, CDR1 is LNHDA and CDR2 is SQIVND (reference sequence).